The source of this T cell receptor (beta chain) is a study of blood T cell repertoires in COVID-19. Study summary: T cells, B-cell-depleted T cells, or PBMCs supplied cDNA or gDNA.

Study processing details: Reference gene primer amplification gave nucleated cell count estimates. The assay was immunoSEQ multiplex PCR, and TCRdb's table has in-frame clones only and misses some. V, J and clone size were drawn from that table, and D and trimming were deduced from the DNA. The profile shows 88,000 or so clones, 83% of them singletons. This clone has a single count. Source material: peripheral blood. This clonotype originated in a human donor in a cohort sampled during active COVID-19.

The CDR3 loop is CASSQDWRTGVYEQYF. DNA for the CDR3: TGTGCCAGCAGCCAAGATTGGAGGACAGGGGTGTACGAGCAGTACTTC. This chain connects TRBV14 to TRBJ2-7; 9 bases agree with TRBD1. The CDR3 has 16 residues. The V gene end was trimmed by 0 bases and the J gene end by 4 bases; junction bases not matched to a gene: 7. Germline-derived CDR1 and CDR2 are SGHDN and FVKESK.